This T cell receptor beta chain derives from a study of T cell responses to AZD1222 COVID-19 vaccine. Remarks on this clone: Its specificity is unknown.

Study-wide points: White British ancestry dominated among donors, who included more females, and clonal diversity was possibly underestimated.

Here immunoSEQ multiplex PCR was the method, and the copy in TCRdb shows in-frame clones only, minus some. The top ten clones hold over 4.5% of a sample with 75,000 to 90,000 clones, more than 85% of them seen once. V lost 3 bases and J 4 bases, leaving 10 bases between the germline ends. Germline lookup yields CDR1 SGHNT and CDR2 YYREEE (reference sequence). This CDR3 is 13 amino acids long. The receptor comes from an adult in good health. This rearrangement joins TRBV5-4 to TRBJ1-2; maybe TRBD1 (6 bases). The specimen comprised peripheral blood, sampled on day 0 of AZD1222 vaccination. CDR3 DNA: TGTGCCAGCAGCTCACAGGGTTCCTATGGCTACACCTTC. It encodes CASSSQGSYGYTF.